This entry lists 21 T cell receptor beta chains sequenced from one sample in a study of technical replicates of blood from a handful of donors. Repertoires were generated with immunoSEQ multiplex PCR, while TCRdb's copy carries only in-frame clones and drops some. The sample lists about 97,000 clones; about 95% were seen once. The sample consisted of T cells isolated from PBMCs. These receptors were obtained from a human donor in good health.

This clone came up once. V and J are TRBV4-1 and TRBJ1-1; 7 bases match TRBD1. Trimming at V came to 2 bases and at J to 1 base, leaving 4 bases not matched to a gene. CDR3 size: 15 residues. From germline, CDR1 is MGHRA and CDR2 YSYEKL. The CDR3 spells CASSQPRQGNTEAFF. In DNA form, the CDR3 reads TGCGCCAGCAGCCAACCCCGACAGGGGAACACTGAAGCTTTCTTT.

The chain uses TRBV27 and TRBJ1-5, with TRBD1 as a possible D gene (5 bases). The CDR3 extends over 14 amino acids. V was trimmed by 1 base and J by 4 bases, leaving 8 bases between them. The germline CDR1 and CDR2 sequences are MNHEY and SMNVEV (reference sequence). CDR3 in DNA: TGTGCCAGCAGTTTATACACAGGTAATCAGCCCCAGCATTTT. It codes for CASSLYTGNQPQHF.

The chain employs TRBV4-3 and TRBJ2-7; a weak D match, TRBD1 (7 bases). The CDR3 is 15 amino acids. Germline loops: CDR1 LGHNA, CDR2 YSLEER. The V gene lost 1 base and the J gene lost 6 bases, with 16 bases spanning the gap. CDR3 loop: CASSQVGLQGGEQYF. The CDR3 region has the DNA TGCGCCAGCAGCCAAGTTGGGCTCCAGGGGGGCGAGCAGTACTTC.

A remark on this clone: This sample includes further DNA sequences coding for the same CDR3. The chain links TRBV7-2 to TRBJ2-7; D is uncertain. Germline loops: CDR1 SGHTA, CDR2 FQGNSA. The CDR3 sequence is 11 residues long. V lost 5 bases, J lost 1 base, and 3 bases lay in between. The CDR3: CASSPSYEQYF. In DNA, the CDR3 is TGTGCCAGCAGCCCTTCCTACGAGCAGTACTTC.

Concerning this clone: The CDR3 does not close with the conserved phenylalanine or tryptophan, likely indicating a read error. It is unclear where the CDR3 begins or ends on the DNA, so no DNA is shown, and the CDR3 is as TCRdb lists it. The genes are TRBV2 and TRBJ1-1; the table's D gene call, TRBD1, was not cross checked with the DNA. The CDR3 region is 13 residues in length, termini included. Germline V lookup: CDR1 SNHLY, CDR2 FYNNEI. The chain's CDR3 is CASSDGPPDRAVN.

The rearrangement uses TRBV28 and TRBJ1-1; the D gene is possibly TRBD1 (6 bases). Trimming pared 6 bases from V and 3 bases from J, leaving 14 bases between. The CDR3 sequence is 14 residues long. CDR1 and CDR2 (germline): MDHEN, SYDVKM. The CDR3 is CASRLPGTHTEAFF. Here the CDR3 DNA reads TGTGCCAGCAGGCTCCCCGGGACACACACTGAAGCTTTCTTT.

This chain uses TRBV19 with TRBJ2-1, with D possibly matching TRBD2 (7 bases). This CDR3 has 18 residues. V lost 1 base, J lost 6 bases, and 22 bases lay in between. Looked up from germline, CDR1 is LNHDA and CDR2 is SQIVND (reference sequence). The CDR3 reads CASSIARTRGYQGNEQFF. The CDR3 DNA reads as TGTGCCAGTAGTATAGCGAGGACTAGGGGGTATCAGGGCAATGAGCAGTTCTTC.

The J gene is TRBJ2-7, the V gene TRBV27; D uncertain. This CDR3 is built from 17 residues. From germline, CDR1 is MNHEY and CDR2 SMNVEV (reference sequence). V was pared by 6 bases and J by 2 bases, with 23 bases between. CDR3 residues: CASSSGGFRSLAYEQYF. CDR3 coding DNA: TGTGCCAGCAGCTCCGGCGGCTTTCGATCACTGGCCTACGAGCAGTACTTC.

The V and J genes are TRBV10-1 and TRBJ2-1; a weak D match, TRBD2 (6 bases). The CDR3 totals 14 residues. V was trimmed by 3 bases and J by 8 bases, leaving 14 bases between them. Germline assignment: CDR1 WNHNN and CDR2 SYGVQD (reference sequence). CDR3 in DNA: TGCGCCAGCAGTGATGTCGGGAGCCGGGATGAGCAGTTCTTC. Translating gives CASSDVGSRDEQFF.

This chain connects TRBV6-5 to TRBJ2-1, with D tentatively TRBD1 (6 bases). Per germline, CDR1 MNHEY and CDR2 SVGAGI. The CDR3 extends over 16 amino acids. V was shortened by 0 bases and J by 7 bases, with 16 bases between the two germline ends. CDR3 loop: CASSYSWVGGRNEQFF. As DNA, the CDR3 is TGTGCCAGCAGTTACTCTTGGGTAGGGGGTAGAAATGAGCAGTTCTTC.

The rearrangement joins TRBV18 to TRBJ1-2; 10 bases align to TRBD1. Losses at the gene ends were 6 bases for V and 8 bases for J; bases not matched to a gene: 12. The CDR3 covers 15 residues. CDR1 and CDR2 (germline): KGHSH, LQKENI. The CDR3 DNA follows: TGTGCCAGCTCCCCGGAGGGACAGGGGACTCACGGCTACACCTTC. Translated, it gives CASSPEGQGTHGYTF.

J is TRBJ1-2 and V is TRBV6-1, with a possible D match to TRBD1 (5 bases). CDR1 MNHNS and CDR2 SASEGT come from the germline V gene. V lost 10 bases to trimming and J lost 7 bases, with 19 bases between them. This CDR3 contains 13 residues. The CDR3 spells CAILPRGSGGYTF. The CDR3 nucleotides are TGTGCCATCCTGCCGCGGGGGTCGGGTGGCTACACCTTC.

This clone is a singleton in its sample. The V gene is TRBV5-1, the J gene TRBJ1-1, with unresolved D. This CDR3 is 14 amino acids long. With 1 base removed from V and 3 bases from J, the gap between germline ends came to 10 bases. Germline V gene lookup returns CDR1 SGHRS and CDR2 YFSETQ. The CDR3 here is CASSLLTGDTEAFF. The CDR3 DNA follows: TGCGCCAGCAGCTTGTTAACCGGAGACACTGAAGCTTTCTTT.

CDR3 residues: CASSVEENQPQHF. Written as DNA, the CDR3 is TGTGCCAGCAGCGTAGAAGAGAATCAGCCCCAGCATTTT. J is TRBJ1-5 and V is TRBV9, with D unresolved. Germline V gene data show CDR1 as SGDLS and CDR2 as YYNGEE. This CDR3 is built from 13 residues. V shed 0 bases and J shed 4 bases, with 5 bases lying between them.

CDR3 DNA sequence: TGTGCCATCAGCAAGCCTGACTTGGAAGCTTTCTTT. Translation gives CAISKPDLEAFF. The gene calls are TRBV10-3 and TRBJ1-1; D is unresolved. V was shortened by 6 bases and J by 8 bases, with 13 bases between the two germline ends. CDR3 size: 12 residues. Germline V gene data show CDR1 as ENHRY and CDR2 as SYGVKD.

The chain combines TRBV6-5 with TRBJ2-6, with D unclear. V shed 7 bases and J shed 4 bases, with 8 bases lying between them. This CDR3 spans 13 amino acids. Germline values: CDR1 MNHEY, CDR2 SVGAGI. CDR3 coding DNA: TGTGCCAGCATGAGCCCCGGGGCCAACGTCCTGACTTTC. This codes for CASMSPGANVLTF.

The V gene is TRBV14, the J gene TRBJ2-7, with D possibly being TRBD1 (5 bases). The germline V and J ends were trimmed by 3 bases and 3 bases, with 9 bases remaining between them. The CDR3 is made up of 13 amino acids. Germline V lookup: CDR1 SGHDN, CDR2 FVKESK. The CDR3, as DNA: TGTGCCAGCAGCCAGGGTCAGGGCTACGAGCAGTACTTC. It yields the protein CASSQGQGYEQYF.

The chain carries TRBV4-3 and TRBJ1-2; TRBD1 aligns across 10 bases. Germline CDR1 and CDR2: LGHNA and YSLEER. There are 16 residues in the CDR3. Trimming at V came to 3 bases and at J to 6 bases, leaving 10 bases not matched to a gene. The CDR3 sequence: CASSHLIGTGDDGYTF. CDR3 bases: TGCGCCAGCAGCCATTTAATTGGGACAGGGGATGATGGCTACACCTTC.

The chain links TRBV19 to TRBJ2-1, with TRBD1 identical over 8 bases. Germline CDR1 is LNHDA and CDR2 is SQIVND (reference sequence). Trimming took 7 bases from V and 4 from J; bases not matched to a gene: 9. The CDR3 extends over 15 amino acids. CDR3 loop: CASTPTGTGYNEQFF. The CDR3 DNA sequence: TGTGCCAGTACACCCACCGGGACAGGTTACAATGAGCAGTTCTTC.

The chain carries TRBV4-3 and TRBJ2-7; 9 positions match TRBD2. The CDR3 has 15 amino acids. V dropped 2 bases and J dropped 1; count of bases not matched to a gene: 3. CDR1 LGHNA and CDR2 YSLEER come from the germline V gene. CDR3 coding DNA: TGCGCCAGCAGCCAATTTAGCGGGAGATCCTACGAGCAGTACTTC. Translating it yields CASSQFSGRSYEQYF.

CDR3 in DNA: TGTGCCAGTAGTAGCGGGAGAAACACTGAAGCTTTCTTT. Amino acid sequence: CASSSGRNTEAFF. The J gene is TRBJ1-1, the V gene TRBV19, with D hard to call. V lost 4 bases and J 2 bases, leaving 8 bases between the germline ends. This CDR3 is built from 13 residues. The germline gives CDR1 LNHDA, CDR2 SQIVND (reference sequence).